This T cell receptor beta chain was recovered during a study of technical replicates of blood from four donors. Using immunoSEQ multiplex PCR, the repertoire was profiled, and TCRdb retains in-frame clones only, with some absent. This sample has over 90,000 clones, with roughly 96% found just once. The CDR3 spans 13 residues. With 5 bases removed from V and 4 bases from J, the gap between germline ends came to 10 bases. In germline, CDR1 is SGHNT, CDR2 YENEEA. This chain connects TRBV11-3 to TRBJ2-3, with D perhaps TRBD1 (5 bases). The clonotype comes from a human donor in good health. Sample: T cells isolated from PBMCs. CDR3 nucleotides: TGTGCCAGCAGCCAGGGAATCGCAGATACGCAGTATTTT. As protein: CASSQGIADTQYF.